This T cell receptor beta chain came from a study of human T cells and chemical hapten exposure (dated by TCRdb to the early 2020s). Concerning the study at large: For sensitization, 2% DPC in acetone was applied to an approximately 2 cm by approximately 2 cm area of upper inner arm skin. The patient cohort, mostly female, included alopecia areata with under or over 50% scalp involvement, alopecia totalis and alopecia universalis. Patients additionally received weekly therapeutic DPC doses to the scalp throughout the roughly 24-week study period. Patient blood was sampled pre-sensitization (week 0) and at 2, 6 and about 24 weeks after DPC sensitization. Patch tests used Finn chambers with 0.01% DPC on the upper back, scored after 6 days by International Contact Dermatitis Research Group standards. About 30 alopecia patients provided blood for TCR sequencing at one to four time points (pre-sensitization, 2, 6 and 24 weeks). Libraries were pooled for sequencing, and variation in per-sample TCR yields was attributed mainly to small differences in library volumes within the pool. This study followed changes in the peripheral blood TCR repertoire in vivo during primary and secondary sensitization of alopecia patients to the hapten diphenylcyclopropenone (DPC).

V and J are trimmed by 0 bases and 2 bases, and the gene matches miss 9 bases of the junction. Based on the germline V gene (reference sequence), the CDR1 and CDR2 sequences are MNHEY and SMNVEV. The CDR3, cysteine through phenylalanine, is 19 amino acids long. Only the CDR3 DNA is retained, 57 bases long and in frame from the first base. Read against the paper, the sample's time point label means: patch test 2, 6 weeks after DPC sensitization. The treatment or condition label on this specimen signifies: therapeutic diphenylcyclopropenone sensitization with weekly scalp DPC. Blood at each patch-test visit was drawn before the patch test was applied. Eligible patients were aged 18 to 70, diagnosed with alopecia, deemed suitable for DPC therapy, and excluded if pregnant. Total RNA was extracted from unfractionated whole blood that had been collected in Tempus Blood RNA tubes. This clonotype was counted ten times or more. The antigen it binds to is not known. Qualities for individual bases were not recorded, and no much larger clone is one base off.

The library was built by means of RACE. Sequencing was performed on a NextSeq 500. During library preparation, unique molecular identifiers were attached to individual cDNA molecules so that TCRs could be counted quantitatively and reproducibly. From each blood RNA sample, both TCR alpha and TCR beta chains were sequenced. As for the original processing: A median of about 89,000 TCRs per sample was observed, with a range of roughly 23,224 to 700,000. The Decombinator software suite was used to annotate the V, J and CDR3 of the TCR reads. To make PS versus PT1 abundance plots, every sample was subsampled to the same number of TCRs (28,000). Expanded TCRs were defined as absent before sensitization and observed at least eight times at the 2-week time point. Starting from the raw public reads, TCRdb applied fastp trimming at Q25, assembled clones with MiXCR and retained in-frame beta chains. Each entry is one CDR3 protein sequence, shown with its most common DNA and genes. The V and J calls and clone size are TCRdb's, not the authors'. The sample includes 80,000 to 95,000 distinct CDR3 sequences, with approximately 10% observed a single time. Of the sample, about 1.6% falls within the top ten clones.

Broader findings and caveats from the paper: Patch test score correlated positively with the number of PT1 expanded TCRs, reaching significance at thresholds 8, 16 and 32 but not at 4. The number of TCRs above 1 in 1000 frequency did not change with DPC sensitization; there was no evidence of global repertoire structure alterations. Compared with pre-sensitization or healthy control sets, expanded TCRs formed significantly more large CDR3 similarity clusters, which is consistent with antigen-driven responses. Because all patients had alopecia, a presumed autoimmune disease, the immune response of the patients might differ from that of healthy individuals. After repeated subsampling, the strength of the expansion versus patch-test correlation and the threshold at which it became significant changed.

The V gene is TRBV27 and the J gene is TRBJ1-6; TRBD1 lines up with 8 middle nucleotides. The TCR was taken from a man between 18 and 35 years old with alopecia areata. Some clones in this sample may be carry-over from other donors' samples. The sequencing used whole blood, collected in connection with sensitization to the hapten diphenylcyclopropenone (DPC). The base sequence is TGTGCCAGCAGTTTATCGGCAGGGGGCATGAGAACCTATAATTCACCCCTCCACTTT. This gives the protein CASSLSAGGMRTYNSPLHF.